Listed here is a single T cell receptor beta chain. Its antigen remains undetermined. No per-base quality is available; no much larger clone lies one base away. Library preparation used the immunoSEQ multiplex PCR assay. A mixture of 60 forward primers for TCR Vbeta segments and 13 reverse primers for TCR Jbeta segments was used in the multiplex PCR. The CDR3 region of rearranged TCR beta genes was amplified from genomic DNA by a multiplex PCR assay. Amplified TCR beta libraries were sequenced as 87-base-pair reads on the Illumina HiSeq System. The study's own analysis went as follows. In a later analysis, about 80 million unique TCR beta chains were counted across the 500 to 850 repertoires, and roughly 10 million of these chains were shared by at least two donors. Raw reads were error-corrected and collapsed into unique sequences with a nearest-neighbor algorithm that merged closely related sequences to remove PCR and sequencing errors. V, D and J gene segments were assigned by aligning CDR3 sequences to IMGT reference sequences. For a sequence to be retained, at least a six-nucleotide match to both a V gene segment and a J gene segment was required. A rearrangement was called productive if the CDR3 had no stop codons and remained in frame with V and J, and every other rearrangement was called non-productive. Following IMGT convention, CDR3 was defined as the stretch from the second conserved V-encoded cysteine up to the conserved J-encoded phenylalanine. In an earlier analysis of 500 to 650 of the donors, sequences lacking an unambiguous match to a single V gene segment were excluded. An earlier analysis of under 750 of the donors called V segments functional above 56.7% productive rearrangements and segregating when the between-donor standard deviation exceeded 5%. To diagnose cytomegalovirus status from the catalog of TCR beta chain sequences, a statistical classification framework was built. V and J gene assignment, in a later analysis, came from comparing TCR nucleotide sequences with IMGT/GENE-DB human TR gene sequences. The TCRdist pipeline was used in a later analysis to assign CDR3 sequences and most-parsimonious VDJ recombination scenarios. In a later analysis, every TCR beta chain was defined by the combination of its CDR3 amino acid sequence and its V-gene family, and reads without a unique V-gene family were dropped. To address suspected cross-contamination and a sequencing artifact, a later analysis removed roughly 580 highly shared, low-generation-probability nucleotide sequences. A later analysis calculated a clonal expansion index for each public chain from normalized within-repertoire ranks of inferred template counts. Generation probabilities in a later analysis came from a VDJ recombination model fitted to out-of-frame rearrangements, and those results were checked against IGoR. A later analysis scored TCR-TCR, TCR-HLA and TCR-CMV co-occurrence with hypergeometric tests, applying a repertoire-size bias correction to TCR pairs. A later analysis estimated false discovery rates by permuting HLA or CMV assignments 20 times. In a later analysis, co-occurring TCRs were grouped with DBSCAN, and TCRdist sequence similarity was added when clustering was performed within HLA-allele-positive subsets. For co-occurrence clustering, repertoires with fewer than 30,000 or more than 120,000 public chains were excluded, along with 4 to 6 repertoires with anomalous nucleotide sharing. In its TCRdb copy, this immuneACCESS table keeps in-frame sequences only and misses some clones. Where compared with another copy, unresolved V genes explain less than half of these, and the others have no known cause. The DNA was the basis for D and trimming; V, J and clone size are from that table. A total of more than 100,000 clones appear in this sample, around 73% of them only once. The biggest ten clones account for approximately 8.2% of the sample.

This record belongs to a study of cytomegalovirus exposure and HLA in healthy donors (dated by TCRdb to the late 2010s). Regarding the study in general: According to an earlier analysis of a few hundred of the donors, about 179 million T cells yielded over 90 million unique TCR beta sequences and approximately 280 Gb of sequence data. An early release covering roughly 640 HLA-typed donors comprised around 300 gigabases of sequencing data and tens of millions of unique TCR sequences. Of the 398 genotyped donors, over 65% fell in the genetic ancestry cluster associated with self-reported Caucasian donors. The aim of the study was to test whether cataloging public T cell receptors could identify signatures of past pathogen exposure. Using immunosequencing, the study profiled T cell repertoires from fewer than 850 subjects and related those repertoires to cytomegalovirus serostatus. A separate validation cohort of 100 to 150 different subjects was used in addition to the 666-subject first cohort. High-throughput TCR immunosequencing, statistical association of individual TCRs with disease status, and machine learning were combined to predict cytomegalovirus infection status. To study patterns of TCR occurrence, a later analysis re-analyzed previously published TCR beta repertoires from just over 650 donors and added high-resolution HLA genotyping. Rather than using new phenotypic data, the later analysis identified candidate immune exposures from TCR beta sequences and from how often those sequences occurred across donors. An earlier analysis of 587 of the donors applied high-throughput TCR beta sequencing to assess whether each TCR beta V gene segment acted as functional or pseudogenic. Alongside the repertoire data, information on donor age, sex, ethnicity and CMV serostatus was compiled. Genome-wide SNP genotypes for about 65% of the roughly 670 donors were used in a later genetic analysis, which treated that subset as a discovery cohort. Every repertoire in the discovery cohort had been generated on one and the same sequencing platform. HLA typing included class I and class II loci at four-digit resolution. Typing coverage differed by locus: A, B, C, DRB1 and DQB1 were typed in about 620-640 donors, DQA1 in 500 to 550, DPA1 in around 600, and DPB1 in just under 490. Roughly five DR-DQ haplotypes were treated as single units for association and clustering because of strong linkage in the cohort. Across some 400 genotyped donors of the cohort, an average of about 240,000 unique TCR beta nucleotide sequences per donor were sequenced, and about a sixth of those sequences were non-productive. Beyond this particular receptor, the publication reports: In a later analysis, the rate of TCR association differed among HLA loci, with DRB1 alleles having the most associated TCRs and HLA-C alleles having the fewest. Several of the top co-occurrence clusters appeared to be linked to parvovirus B19, influenza, CMV and Epstein-Barr virus, according to a later analysis. In a later genetic analysis, a missense DCLRE1C variant was associated with V-gene and J-gene trimming of TCR beta chains, and the association was replicated in an independent cohort. While some public TCRs were present in many individuals, most TCR sequences turned up only very rarely across donors. Linkage disequilibrium might explain the correlated functional status among segregating V segments, but an unknown experimental factor could not be ruled out. According to a later analysis, most CMV-associated TCR beta chains appeared to be HLA-restricted, and the HLA associations seemed to be driven largely by CMV exposure. In a later analysis, HLA-associated TCR beta chains showed more clonal expansion and lower generation probabilities than non-associated chains that were equally common. A few of the identified cytomegalovirus-associated TCR beta chains were confirmed in vitro to be specific for cytomegalovirus antigens. A further reported finding was that TCR beta sequences accurately predicted the HLA-A and HLA-B alleles for most subjects in the first cohort. In an earlier analysis of around 500 of the donors, most TCR beta V segments appeared in productive rearrangements about 87% or about 30% of the time, broadly matching IMGT annotations. Because some donors lacked HLA typing at each locus, the association tests relied only on the typed subset. Some IMGT-functional V segments, including TRBV6-2 and TRBV6-3, could not be told apart with the 87-base-pair reads, so those segments were excluded. The presence/absence analyses assumed that sequencing depth was roughly uniform across donors, and that assumption may not be true. It was suggested by the authors that the approach could potentially be generalized to other disease states and immunological phenotypes. A later genetic analysis reported fewer N-insertions in productive TCRs among donors in an Asian-associated ancestry cluster than the approximately 700-donor mean. Because counts were too low, about 18 rarely observed V segments, including chromosome 9 orphons, were excluded from the earlier analysis of about 500 of the donors. The cohort was sequenced for TCR beta chains only, and without alpha or paired-chain data the features that could be detected were limited. The study gave a list of 150 to 200 TCR beta chains associated with cytomegalovirus. In both the original and validation cohorts, the classifier was reported to diagnose cytomegalovirus status with high specificity and sensitivity. A cluster of highly shared sequence variants was judged likely to be a technical artifact of the sequencing pipeline. CMV serostatus was the only immune exposure information available for the cohort. When HLA alleles, especially DR and DQ, strongly co-occurred, attributing TCR associations to individual alleles was difficult. Specific HLA alleles were associated with some 15,000 TCR beta sequences at a false discovery rate of 0.05 in a later analysis.

The germline V gene gives CDR1 as SGHRS and CDR2 as YFSETQ. Trimming takes 2 bases from V and 0 bases from J, and the germline ends sit 8 bases apart. The cysteine opens and the phenylalanine closes a CDR3 of 15 amino acids. The read is trimmed to its CDR3 DNA, 45 bases read in frame from base 1. The cohort comprised around 690 healthy bone marrow donors. At the time of sampling, every cohort member was nominally healthy, though immune exposures that went unrecorded were likely present. The donor was CMV seropositive and belonged to the group of 250 to 350 seropositive cohort members. Each donor provided a peripheral blood sample, and peripheral blood mononuclear cells were used for TCR beta sequencing. The Qiagen DNeasy Blood Extraction Kit was used to extract genomic DNA from the blood cell samples.

This clonotype originated in a woman aged 40 to 50 in good health and CMV-seropositive. The sequence links TRBV5-1 to TRBJ2-2; no D gene can be assigned with confidence. The specimen was PBMCs. This receptor carries the CDR3 CASSFSLANTGELFF. The sequenced DNA is TGCGCCAGCAGCTTCTCTCTAGCGAACACCGGGGAGCTGTTTTTT.